Below are 8 T cell receptor beta chains sequenced from a single sample in a study of blood T cell repertoires in COVID-19 (dated by TCRdb to 2018 to 2021). The protocol used for the library was the immunoSEQ multiplex PCR assay. TCRdb provides this immuneACCESS table in a form limited to in-frame rearrangements. Some clones are lacking; in checked studies, under half of them reflect an unresolved V gene, and why the rest are absent is not known. The sample has approximately 240,000 clones on record, roughly four fifths of them singletons. Jointly, the top ten make up 2.3% of the sample. Specimen: peripheral blood. The receptors derive from a woman aged 55-70 years with acute or convalescent COVID-19.

The V and J genes are TRBV24-1 and TRBJ2-5; D is uncertain. The CDR3 is 11 residues long. V was shortened by 6 bases and J by 5 bases, with 6 bases between the two germline ends. Germline V gene data show CDR1 as KGHDR and CDR2 as SFDVKD. CDR3 protein: CATSLAETQYF. For the CDR3, the DNA is TGTGCCACCAGTCTGGCCGAGACCCAGTACTTC.

This clone was picked up one time. The rearrangement joins TRBV7-2 to TRBJ2-5; 9 bases map to TRBD1. This CDR3 spans 16 amino acids. Germline V gene data show CDR1 as SGHTA and CDR2 as FQGNSA. The V gene end was trimmed by 3 bases and the J gene end by 4 bases; junction bases not matched to a gene: 9. The CDR3 region is CASSLRRTGVGETQYF. CDR3 DNA: TGTGCCAGCAGCTTGAGGAGGACAGGGGTAGGAGAGACCCAGTACTTC.

The rearrangement uses TRBV15 and TRBJ2-1, with D perhaps matching TRBD2 (5 bases). Between the trimmed V and J ends, which lost 0 bases and 5 bases, there was a span of 5 bases. Looked up from germline, CDR1 is LNHNV and CDR2 is YYDKDF (reference sequence). This CDR3 has 13 residues. The CDR3 DNA follows: TGTGCCACCAGCAGAGAGCGGGACAATGAGCAGTTCTTC. Amino acid sequence: CATSRERDNEQFF.

This chain uses TRBV5-8 with TRBJ1-2; D not certain. CDR3 length: 13 amino acids. V dropped 0 bases and J dropped 3 bases, with 6 bases sitting between them. Germline V gene data show CDR1 as SGHTS and CDR2 as YDEGEE. CDR3 region: CASSLAGYYGYTF. The DNA for the CDR3 is TGTGCCAGCAGCTTGGCCGGGTACTATGGCTACACCTTC.

The chain employs TRBV6-6 and TRBJ2-7; TRBD1 aligns across 8 bases. J lost 7 bases, V lost 5 bases, and 4 bases had no gene match. This CDR3 spans 12 amino acids. Germline V CDR1 and CDR2: MNHNY, SVGAGI (reference sequence). Here the CDR3 reads CASSHTGGEQYF. CDR3 DNA sequence: TGTGCCAGCAGTCACACAGGGGGGGAGCAGTACTTC.

The chain employs TRBV28 and TRBJ1-3; maybe TRBD1 (6 bases). Germline values: CDR1 MDHEN, CDR2 SYDVKM. The CDR3 length is 14 residues. V gave up 7 bases and J gave up 1 base, with 11 bases separating them. CDR3 bases: TGTGCCAGCACCTACGACAGGTCTGGAAACACCATATATTTT. Its translation is CASTYDRSGNTIYF.

The CDR3 spells CASSYAEFGMYNEQFF. The CDR3 DNA reads TGTGCCAGCAGTTACGCAGAATTTGGTATGTACAATGAGCAGTTCTTC. V gene TRBV6-2 or TRBV6-3 combines with J gene TRBJ2-1; no firm D call. With 2 bases removed from V and 4 bases from J, the gap between germline ends came to 15 bases. The CDR3 loop spans 16 amino acids. Germline-derived CDR1 and CDR2 are MNHEY and SVGEGT.

This chain uses TRBV2 with TRBJ1-2; 9 nucleotides match TRBD1. The V and J ends lost 2 bases and 6 bases, in that order; junction bases with no gene match: 4. This CDR3 has 14 residues. Germline assignment: CDR1 SNHLY and CDR2 FYNNEI. Here the CDR3 DNA reads TGTGCCAGCAGTGAAAACAGGGGGCGGGATGGCTACACCTTC. This translates into CASSENRGRDGYTF.